Each of the 32 T cell receptor beta chains below was sequenced from the same sample in a study of beta chain features in type 1 diabetes. The authors reverse transcribed all of the isolated RNA, so sequencing captured expressed TCRB transcripts. Assay used: immunoSEQ multiplex PCR; TCRdb lists only in-frame clones, some missing. This sample has 150,000 to 170,000 clones, with roughly 8.1% found just once. The sample was central memory CD4+ T cells from blood. The source of these receptors is a man younger than 35 in good health.

V gene TRBV7-2 combines with J gene TRBJ2-7; TRBD1 agrees at 9 bases. The germline V gene has CDR1 SGHTA and CDR2 FQGNSA. The CDR3 is made up of 17 amino acids. V trimming: 1 base; J trimming: 3 bases; junction bases outside the gene matches: 10. This chain's CDR3 is CASSLVSSQGAHYEQYF. CDR3 sequence (DNA): TGTGCCAGCAGCTTAGTAAGTTCACAGGGGGCTCACTACGAGCAGTACTTC.

This clone was seen many times. The chain has TRBV29-1 and TRBJ2-1; 11 positions agree with TRBD2. With 4 bases clipped from V and 15 bases from J, the junction kept 8 bases outside the gene matches. The germline V gene has CDR1 SQVTM and CDR2 ANQGSEA. The CDR3 runs 12 residues. The CDR3 reads CSVVVLAGVSFF. The DNA for the CDR3 is TGCAGCGTTGTCGTACTAGCGGGAGTCTCGTTCTTC.

This clone occurred many times. The V and J genes are TRBV11-2 and TRBJ2-4, with D perhaps matching TRBD2 (6 bases). The V end was cut by 3 bases, the J end by 7 bases, with 10 bases between. Germline V gene lookup returns CDR1 SGHAT and CDR2 FQNNGV. The CDR3 totals 13 residues. The CDR3 nucleotides read TGTGCCAGCAGCTTTGCGGGAATGAACATTCAGTACTTC. Translation: CASSFAGMNIQYF.

In its sample, this clone was seen a few times. The rearrangement links TRBV9 to TRBJ1-3; D is unresolved. From germline, CDR1 is SGDLS and CDR2 YYNGEE. The CDR3 runs to 11 residues. Trimming took off 5 bases at V and 3 bases at J, with 3 bases between the two ends. The CDR3 sequence is CASSIGNTIYF. DNA for the CDR3: TGTGCCAGCAGTATTGGAAACACCATATATTTT. Drawing the rest from reference TRBV9 and TRBJ1-3, the complete variable domain is DSGVTQTPKHLITATGQRVTLRCSPRSGDLSVYWYQQSLDQGLQFLIQYYNGEERAKGNILERFSAQQFPDLHSELNLSSLELGDSALYFCASSIGNTIYFGEGSWLTVV.

This clone came up a few times. V gene TRBV2 combines with J gene TRBJ1-2; 8 bases map to TRBD1. Germline V gene lookup returns CDR1 SNHLY and CDR2 FYNNEI. The CDR3 runs 14 residues. The junction had 4 bases not matched to a gene; V was cut back by 3 bases and J by 4 bases. The CDR3 coding sequence is TGTGCCAGCAGTGATTCAGGGGGCGGCTATGGCTACACCTTC. This translates into CASSDSGGGYGYTF.

This clone has a handful of counts. The chain couples TRBV6-1 to TRBJ1-1; 7 positions agree with TRBD1. V lost 10 bases and J lost 1; bases outside the gene matches: 6. Looked up from germline, CDR1 is MNHNS and CDR2 is SASEGT. The CDR3 has 13 residues. The CDR3 coding sequence is TGTGCCACCCGGACAGGCCCGAACACTGAAGCTTTCTTT. Translation: CATRTGPNTEAFF.

The V gene is TRBV6-9, the J gene TRBJ2-7; TRBD1 matches at 11 bases. This CDR3 comprises 15 residues. The V and J ends lost 10 bases and 6 bases, in that order; junction bases with no gene match: 14. Per germline, CDR1 MNHGY and CDR2 SVAAGI. DNA of the CDR3: TGTGCCACCTTCCGTAACGGACAGGGGGCGAGCGAGCAGTACTTC. Translation: CATFRNGQGASEQYF.

The chain recombines TRBV28 with TRBJ1-1; TRBD1 is a possible D gene (6 bases). The V gene's germline CDR1 is MDHEN and CDR2 SYDVKM. The CDR3 covers 14 residues. Trimming removed 3 bases at V and 0 bases at J, with 8 bases between. In nucleotides, the CDR3 is TGTGCCAGCAGTTTTAACAGGGTGAACACTGAAGCTTTCTTT. Amino acid sequence: CASSFNRVNTEAFF. The full variable domain, with the rest looked up from reference TRBV28 and TRBJ1-1, is DVKVTQSSRYLVKRTGEKVFLECVQDMDHENMFWYRQDPGLGLRLIYFSYDVKMKEKGDIPEGYSVSREKKERFSLILESASTNQTSMYLCASSFNRVNTEAFFGQGTRLTVV.

Only a few counts were recorded for this clone. Here the CDR3 DNA reads TGTGCCTGGAGTGCAAATTTGAACACTGAAGCTTTCTTT. Its protein is CAWSANLNTEAFF. This chain uses TRBV30 with TRBJ1-1; D not resolved. Germline V lookup: CDR1 GTSNPN, CDR2 SVGIG (reference sequence). The CDR3 has 13 amino acids. Trimming shortened V by 1 base and J by 0 bases, and 6 bases separated the two germline ends. The complete variable domain, with remaining parts taken from reference TRBV30 and TRBJ1-1, reads SQTIHQWPATLVQPVGSPLSLECTVEGTSNPNLYWYRQAAGRGLQLLFYSVGIGQISSEVPQNLSASRPQDRQFILSSKKLLLSDSGFYLCAWSANLNTEAFFGQGTRLTVV.

The rearrangement joins TRBV2 to TRBJ2-3, with 12 bases matching TRBD2. With V trimmed by 7 bases and J by 3 bases, 5 bases remained unmatched. Looked up from germline, CDR1 is SNHLY and CDR2 is FYNNEI. This CDR3 is 15 amino acids long. The chain's CDR3 is CASKGLAGRTDTQYF. The CDR3 DNA reads TGTGCCAGCAAAGGACTAGCGGGGAGGACAGATACGCAGTATTTT.

This clone appeared a few times. The chain uses TRBV6-5 and TRBJ2-7; D gene unclear. The length of the CDR3 is 13 residues. V lost 5 bases and J lost 2, with 10 bases in between. Germline CDR1 reads MNHEY; CDR2 reads SVGAGI. CDR3 nucleotide sequence: TGTGCCAGCAGTCCGACTGCGACCTACGAGCAGTACTTC. Translating it yields CASSPTATYEQYF.

The sample holds a few counts of this clone. V usage is TRBV7-3 and J usage is TRBJ2-3; 8 bases are a match to TRBD2. This CDR3 is 14 amino acids long. With V trimmed by 10 bases and J by 2 bases, 8 bases remained unmatched. The germline CDR1 and CDR2 sequences are SGHTA and FQGTGA. As DNA, the CDR3 is TGTGCCACTGCGGGGGGATTGATCACAGATACGCAGTATTTT. It translates to CATAGGLITDTQYF.

The rearrangement joins TRBV30 to TRBJ2-5, with D maybe TRBD2 (6 bases). The germline V gene encodes CDR1 GTSNPN and CDR2 SVGIG (reference sequence). With 0 bases removed from V and 1 base from J, the gap between germline ends came to 15 bases. The CDR3 totals 16 residues. In DNA, the CDR3 is TGTGCCTGGAGTGTAGACCCAGCGGGCCCCCAAGAGACCCAGTACTTC. This codes for CAWSVDPAGPQETQYF.

This clone was observed many times. The genes are TRBV13 and TRBJ2-5, with no clear D. Germline CDR1 reads PRHDT; CDR2 reads FYEKMQ (reference sequence). The CDR3 is 12 residues long. V was shortened by 4 bases and J by 11 bases, with 14 bases between the two germline ends. The CDR3 DNA sequence: TGTGCCAGCAGCTCCAGACTTACCATGCAGTACTTC. Its translation is CASSSRLTMQYF.

The chain is built from TRBV6-1 and TRBJ1-1; 10 bases are a match to TRBD1. From germline, CDR1 is MNHNS and CDR2 SASEGT. The CDR3 runs 15 residues. V trimming: 5 bases; J trimming: 7 bases; junction bases outside the gene matches: 10. In DNA, the CDR3 is TGTGCCAGCAGTAGCAACCCGGGACAGGGGATTGAAGCTTTCTTT. Translated: CASSSNPGQGIEAFF.

In this sample, this clone turned up a few times. The V and J genes are TRBV7-8 and TRBJ1-5; D unclear. The CDR3 spans 16 residues. CDR1 and CDR2 from the germline V gene are SGHVS and FQNEAQ. Trimming left V 1 base short and J 0 bases short, with 10 bases between. DNA of the CDR3: TGTGCCAGCAGCTTAGGACGAACTATTAGCAATCAGCCCCAGCATTTT. Translating it yields CASSLGRTISNQPQHF.

This clone was detected only a few times. The rearrangement joins TRBV20-1 to TRBJ2-7; a weak D match, TRBD2 (5 bases). This CDR3 spans 11 amino acids. Trimming stripped 7 bases from V and 4 bases from J, with 11 bases between. CDR1 DFQATT and CDR2 SNEGSKA come from the germline V gene (reference sequence). The CDR3 protein is CSGTSWYEQYF. The CDR3 DNA reads as TGCAGTGGTACTAGTTGGTACGAGCAGTACTTC.

At least ten counts were recorded for this clone. The V gene is TRBV30, the J gene TRBJ1-5, with 7 bases matching TRBD1. The CDR3 loop spans 16 amino acids. Trimming removed 2 bases from V and 6 bases from J; junction bases left unmatched: 13. CDR1 GTSNPN and CDR2 SVGIG come from the germline V gene (reference sequence). DNA for the CDR3: TGTGCCTGGAGTCCCACAGGGGTTGCAAGGCGTCAGCCCCAGCATTTT. It specifies CAWSPTGVARRQPQHF.

The chain links TRBV5-8 to TRBJ2-5; TRBD2 might be the D (5 bases). Germline loops: CDR1 SGHTS, CDR2 YDEGEE. The CDR3 extends over 15 amino acids. V was trimmed by 0 bases and J by 1 base, leaving 10 bases between them. CDR3 bases: TGTGCCAGCAGCTTGGCCCTGGGGAGCCAAGAGACCCAGTACTTC. As protein: CASSLALGSQETQYF.

At least ten counts were recorded for this clone. The chain has TRBV14 and TRBJ1-1; the D gene is possibly TRBD1 (5 bases). Trimming shortened V by 7 bases and J by 0 bases, and 9 bases separated the two germline ends. CDR3 length equals 13 residues. Germline CDR1 SGHDN, CDR2 FVKESK. For the CDR3, the DNA is TGTGCCAGCAACCGACAGATGAACACTGAAGCTTTCTTT. Protein product: CASNRQMNTEAFF.

V gene TRBV7-8 combines with J gene TRBJ1-5; possible D gene TRBD1, 5 bases. The CDR3 contains 14 residues. Trimming took 5 bases from V and 8 from J, leaving 16 bases between them. CDR1 SGHVS and CDR2 FQNEAQ come from the germline V gene. The CDR3 loop reads CASSRGRAVEPQHF. The CDR3 DNA sequence: TGTGCCAGCAGCCGCGGCAGGGCGGTTGAGCCCCAGCATTTT.

This clone was recorded at least ten times. CDR3 sequence reads: CASSNTGISTDTQYF. DNA of the CDR3: TGCGCCAGCAGCAACACAGGGATAAGCACAGATACGCAGTATTTT. The rearrangement joins TRBV4-1 to TRBJ2-3; D is possibly TRBD1 (6 bases). Germline V CDR1 and CDR2: MGHRA, YSYEKL. There are 15 residues in the CDR3. V lost 5 bases, J lost 0 bases, and 12 bases lay in between.

The J gene is TRBJ1-1, the V gene TRBV5-1; D might be TRBD1 (6 bases). Germline CDR1 and CDR2: SGHRS and YFSETQ. Trimming removed 1 base at V and 0 bases at J, with 7 bases between. The CDR3 runs to 14 residues. CDR3: CASSLRGMNTEAFF. DNA of the CDR3: TGCGCCAGCAGCTTGAGGGGGATGAACACTGAAGCTTTCTTT.

J is TRBJ1-2 and V is TRBV28, with a tentative D call TRBD1 (5 bases). Trimming took 5 bases from V and 2 from J, leaving 15 bases between them. Germline V gene lookup returns CDR1 MDHEN and CDR2 SYDVKM. The CDR3 contains 15 residues. As DNA, the CDR3 is TGTGCCAGCAGTCCTTTAGTCGCAGGGAACTATGGCTACACCTTC. Translating gives CASSPLVAGNYGYTF.

A few counts support this clone. V usage is TRBV4-2 and J usage is TRBJ1-2; the D is unclear. Germline V gene data show CDR1 as LGHNA and CDR2 as YNFKEQ. Trimming stripped 1 base from V and 8 bases from J, with 20 bases between. The CDR3 covers 16 residues. CDR3 sequence reads: CASSQVVREYPGGYTF. The CDR3 bases are TGTGCCAGCAGCCAAGTTGTTCGGGAATACCCCGGGGGCTACACCTTC.

The rearrangement uses TRBV6-6 and TRBJ2-5, with a possible D match to TRBD1 (6 bases). CDR3 length: 15 residues. Germline loops: CDR1 MNHNY, CDR2 SVGAGI (reference sequence). Trimming cost V 6 bases and J 5 bases, with 19 bases left between them. CDR3: CASSVSSGGWETQYF. The DNA of the CDR3 is TGTGCCAGCAGCGTATCAAGTGGGGGCTGGGAGACCCAGTACTTC.

The sample holds a few counts of this clone. The rearrangement links TRBV2 to TRBJ1-2, with D possibly being TRBD1 (5 bases). V was clipped by 6 bases and J by 0 bases, with 11 bases between them. Germline V gives CDR1 SNHLY, CDR2 FYNNEI. The CDR3 is made up of 14 amino acids. CDR3 nucleotide sequence: TGTGCCAGCAGGGAGGGGAGGACTAACTATGGCTACACCTTC. It translates to CASREGRTNYGYTF.

This clone came up a few times. Other DNA sequences within the sample encode an identical CDR3. The genes are TRBV18 and TRBJ2-3, with TRBD2 matching over 11 bases. Trimming at V came to 6 bases and at J to 0 bases, leaving 5 bases not matched to a gene. From germline, CDR1 is KGHSH and CDR2 LQKENI. The CDR3 covers 16 residues. The CDR3 loop reads CASSPRLAGSTDTQYF. CDR3 sequence (DNA): TGTGCCAGCTCCCCTAGACTAGCGGGAAGCACAGATACGCAGTATTTT.

This clone has a handful of counts. The chain recombines TRBV18 with TRBJ1-2; D possibly corresponds to TRBD1 (5 bases). CDR1 is KGHSH and CDR2 is LQKENI in the germline V gene. The V end lost 2 bases, the J end lost 0 bases, and 13 bases lay between the germline ends. The CDR3 runs to 16 residues. The CDR3 DNA sequence: TGTGCCAGCTCACCAAGTCCCAGGGATTCTAACTATGGCTACACCTTC. Its protein is CASSPSPRDSNYGYTF.

This clone was seen a few times. The CDR3 reads CAWEAARGNTQYF. The CDR3, as DNA: TGTGCCTGGGAAGCGGCAAGGGGGAATACGCAGTATTTT. V gene TRBV30 combines with J gene TRBJ2-3; the D gene is possibly TRBD1 (6 bases). The CDR3 consists of 13 residues. Trimming left V 5 bases short and J 7 bases short, with 16 bases between. Germline CDR1 is GTSNPN and CDR2 is SVGIG (reference sequence).

J is TRBJ2-2 and V is TRBV4-3; D is undetermined. The CDR3 loop spans 14 amino acids. Germline CDR1 is LGHNA and CDR2 is YSLEER. The V end was cut by 1 base, the J end by 5 bases, with 8 bases between. The CDR3 protein is CASSQVLNTGELFF. CDR3 sequence (DNA): TGCGCCAGCAGCCAAGTCCTAAATACCGGGGAGCTGTTTTTT.

The chain joins TRBV19 to TRBJ2-1; D might be TRBD1 (6 bases). V was clipped by 5 bases and J by 4 bases, with 15 bases between them. Germline-derived CDR1 and CDR2 are LNHDA and SQIVND (reference sequence). The CDR3 is 15 amino acids. This chain's CDR3 is CASSVRGGRYNEQFF. CDR3 sequence (DNA): TGTGCCAGTAGTGTCAGGGGTGGAAGATACAATGAGCAGTTCTTC. The variable domain in full, with the rest retrieved from reference TRBV19 and TRBJ2-1, is DGGITQSPKYLFRKEGQNVTLSCEQNLNHDAMYWYRQDPGQGLRLIYYSQIVNDFQKGDIAEGYSVSREKKESFPLTVTSAQKNPTAFYLCASSVRGGRYNEQFFGPGTRLTVL.